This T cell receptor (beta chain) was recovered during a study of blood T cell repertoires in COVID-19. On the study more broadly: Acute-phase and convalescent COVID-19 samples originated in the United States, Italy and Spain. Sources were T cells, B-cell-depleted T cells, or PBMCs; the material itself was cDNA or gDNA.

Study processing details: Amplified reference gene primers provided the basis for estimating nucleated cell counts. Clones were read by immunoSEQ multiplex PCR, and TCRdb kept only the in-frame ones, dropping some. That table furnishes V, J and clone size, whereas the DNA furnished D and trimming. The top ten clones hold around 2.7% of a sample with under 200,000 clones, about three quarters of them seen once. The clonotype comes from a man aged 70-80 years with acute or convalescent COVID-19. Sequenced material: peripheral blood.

The CDR3 sequence: CASSINGDRGIQPQHF. The CDR3 nucleotides read TGTGCCAGTAGTATTAATGGAGACAGGGGGATTCAGCCCCAGCATTTT. The genes are TRBV19 and TRBJ1-5; 9 positions agree with TRBD1. Germline-derived CDR1 and CDR2 are LNHDA and SQIVND (reference sequence). The V gene end was trimmed by 3 bases and the J gene end by 6 bases; junction bases not matched to a gene: 9. The CDR3 length is 16 residues.